The clone carrying this T cell receptor beta chain was picked up a small number of times. Its antigen is currently unknown. Constant-segment primers served in 5'RACE that generated TCR alpha and TCR beta cDNA libraries bearing sample barcodes and UMIs. TCRdb reanalysed the 5' RACE reads using MiXCR and keeps one entry per CDR3 protein. The sample carries 380,000 or so distinct CDR3 sequences, around 15% recorded once. The data were taken from a study of T-cell memory formation after mild COVID-19. This CDR3 is 14 amino acids long. With 8 bases removed from V and 3 bases from J, the gap between germline ends came to 14 bases. Findings of the study overall: Clones shrinking from day 15 to 85 showed even CD4/CD8 mixes; later expanders tilted CD4+. Pre-infection memory held some responding clones, suggesting pre-existing cross-reactive T cells responded.

Sequences were obtained from PBMCs or a T cell subset sorted from them (not recorded which). The J gene is TRBJ1-3, the V gene TRBV12-3 or TRBV12-4, with D possibly being TRBD1 (5 bases). This TCR was recovered from a man aged 18 to 30 who had mild COVID-19 (a few samples of this study predate the infection). Cell type and time point are not known. CDR3 sequence: CASGFWGGGNTIYF. CDR3 nucleotide sequence: TGTGCCAGCGGGTTTTGGGGGGGTGGAAACACCATATATTTT.